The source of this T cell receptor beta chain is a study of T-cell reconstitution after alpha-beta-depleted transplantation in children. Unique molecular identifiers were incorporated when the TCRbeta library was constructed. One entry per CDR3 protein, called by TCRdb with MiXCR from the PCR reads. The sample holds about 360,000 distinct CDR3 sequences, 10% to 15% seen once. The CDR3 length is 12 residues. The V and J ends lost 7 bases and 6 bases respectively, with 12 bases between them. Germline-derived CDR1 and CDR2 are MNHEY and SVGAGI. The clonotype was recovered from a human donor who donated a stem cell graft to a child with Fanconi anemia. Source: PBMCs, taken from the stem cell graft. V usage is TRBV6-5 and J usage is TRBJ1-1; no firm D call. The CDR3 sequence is CASIRLGAEAFF. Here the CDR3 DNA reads TGTGCCAGCATCAGACTCGGAGCTGAAGCTTTCTTT.